This T cell receptor (beta chain) was recovered during a study of graft-versus-host responses after intestinal transplantation. Background on the study: Multivisceral, liver-intestinal, or isolated intestinal grafts were transplanted into recipients.

Only in-frame clones appear in the TCRdb table, and some are missing; sequencing was by immunoSEQ multiplex PCR. The sample holds 12,000 or so clones, more than 85% seen once. With respect to this clone: No antigen is known for it.

Findings and limits, study-wide: Graft-donor T cell macrochimerism coincided with high graft-versus-host to host-versus-graft clonal ratios in allografts.

The time point is: postoperative day 105 after intestinal transplantation (dayNNNN = postoperative day). The clonotype was recovered from a human patient who received an intestinal transplant, so some T cells may come from the graft donor. The input for sequencing was PBMCs, taken 105 days after intestinal transplantation.

The CDR3 DNA reads as TGTGCCAGCAGGGGTCAGACAGGGGGCGCCCCTCGAGAGACCCAGTACTTC. Translated: CASRGQTGGAPRETQYF. The rearrangement joins TRBV5-5 to TRBJ2-5; the match to TRBD1 covers 10 bases. The germline V gene encodes CDR1 SGHKS and CDR2 YYEKEE (reference sequence). The trim removed 5 bases at V and 4 bases at J, leaving 14 bases unmatched. CDR3 length equals 17 residues. The full variable domain, rest sourced from reference TRBV5-5 and TRBJ2-5, is DAGVTQSPTHLIKTRGQQVTLRCSPISGHKSVSWYQQVLGQGPQFIFQYYEKEERGRGNFPDRFSARQFPNYSSELNVNALLLGDSALYLCASRGQTGGAPRETQYFGPGTRLLVL.